This T cell receptor beta chain was recorded in a study of blood T cell repertoires in COVID-19. The CDR3 covers 15 residues. V lost 7 bases and J lost 3, with 18 bases in between. Looked up from germline, CDR1 is MNHEY and CDR2 is SVGAGI. Produced via immunoSEQ multiplex PCR; TCRdb's table is partial and in-frame only. The sample contains some 320,000 clones, 89% of which appear only once. The chain recombines TRBV6-5 with TRBJ1-1; D gene uncertain. The sequenced sample was PBMCs or T cells enriched from blood (not recorded which). The sequence derives from a man between 60 and 75 years old who had recovered from COVID-19. The DNA of the CDR3 is TGTGCCAGCAATAGGCTGCGGGCGGAGGACACTGAAGCTTTCTTT. Translating it yields CASNRLRAEDTEAFF.